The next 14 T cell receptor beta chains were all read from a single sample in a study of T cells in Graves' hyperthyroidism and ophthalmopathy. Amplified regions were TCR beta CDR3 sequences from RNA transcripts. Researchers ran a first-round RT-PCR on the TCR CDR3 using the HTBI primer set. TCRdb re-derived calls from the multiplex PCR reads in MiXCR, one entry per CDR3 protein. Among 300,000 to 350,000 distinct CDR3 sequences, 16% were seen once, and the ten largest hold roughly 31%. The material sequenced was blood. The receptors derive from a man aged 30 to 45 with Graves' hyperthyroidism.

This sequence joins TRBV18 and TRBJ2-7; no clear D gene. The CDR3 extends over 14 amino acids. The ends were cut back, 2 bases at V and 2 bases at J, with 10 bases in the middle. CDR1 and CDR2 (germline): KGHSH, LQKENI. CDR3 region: CASSPKSGAYEQYF. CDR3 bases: TGTGCCAGCTCACCAAAATCGGGCGCCTACGAGCAGTACTTC.

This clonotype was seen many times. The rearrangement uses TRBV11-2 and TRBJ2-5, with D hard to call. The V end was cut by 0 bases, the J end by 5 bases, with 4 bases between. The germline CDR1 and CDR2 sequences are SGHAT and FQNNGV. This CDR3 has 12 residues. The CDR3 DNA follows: TGTGCCAGCAGCTTAGAGGTGGAGACCCAGTACTTC. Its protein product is CASSLEVETQYF.

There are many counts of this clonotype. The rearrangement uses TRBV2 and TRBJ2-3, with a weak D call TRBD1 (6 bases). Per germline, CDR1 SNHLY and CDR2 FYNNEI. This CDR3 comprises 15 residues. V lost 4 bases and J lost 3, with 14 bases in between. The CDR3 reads CASSGGGFQTDTQYF. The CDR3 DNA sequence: TGTGCCAGCAGTGGAGGGGGATTTCAAACAGATACGCAGTATTTT. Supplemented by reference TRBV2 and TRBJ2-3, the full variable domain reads EPEVTQTPSHQVTQMGQEVILRCVPISNHLYFYWYRQILGQKVEFLVSFYNNEISEKSEIFDDQFSVERPDGSNFTLKIRSTKLEDSAMYFCASSGGGFQTDTQYFGPGTRLTVL.

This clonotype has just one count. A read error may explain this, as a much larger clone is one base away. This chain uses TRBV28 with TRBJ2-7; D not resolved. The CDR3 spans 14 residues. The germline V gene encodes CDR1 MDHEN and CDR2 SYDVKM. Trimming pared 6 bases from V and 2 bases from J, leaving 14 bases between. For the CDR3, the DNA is TGTGCCAGCAGAGTTCCTGCAGGAACCTACGAGCAGTACTTC. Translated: CASRVPAGTYEQYF.

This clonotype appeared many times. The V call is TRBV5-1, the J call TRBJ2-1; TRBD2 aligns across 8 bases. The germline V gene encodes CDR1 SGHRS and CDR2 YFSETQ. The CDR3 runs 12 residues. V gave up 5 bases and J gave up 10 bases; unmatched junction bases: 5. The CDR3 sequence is CASRSAGEEQFF. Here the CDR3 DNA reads TGCGCCAGCAGATCAGCGGGAGAGGAGCAGTTCTTC. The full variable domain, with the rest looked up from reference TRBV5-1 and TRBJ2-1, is KAGVTQTPRYLIKTRGQQVTLSCSPISGHRSVSWYQQTPGQGLQFLFEYFSETQRNKGNFPGRFSGRQFSNSRSEMNVSTLELGDSALYLCASRSAGEEQFFGPGTRLTVL.

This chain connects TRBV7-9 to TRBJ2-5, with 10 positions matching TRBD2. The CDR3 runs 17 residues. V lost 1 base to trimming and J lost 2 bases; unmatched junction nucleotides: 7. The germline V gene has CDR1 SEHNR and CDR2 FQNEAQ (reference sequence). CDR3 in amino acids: CASSLVIAGGGQETQYF. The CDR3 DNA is TGTGCCAGCAGCTTAGTGATAGCGGGAGGTGGACAAGAGACCCAGTACTTC.

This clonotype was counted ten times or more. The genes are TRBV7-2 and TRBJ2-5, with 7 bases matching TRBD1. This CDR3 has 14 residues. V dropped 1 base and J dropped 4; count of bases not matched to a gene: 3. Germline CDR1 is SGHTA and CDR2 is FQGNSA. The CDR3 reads CASSLGTGPETQYF. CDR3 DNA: TGTGCCAGCAGCTTAGGGACAGGACCAGAGACCCAGTACTTC.

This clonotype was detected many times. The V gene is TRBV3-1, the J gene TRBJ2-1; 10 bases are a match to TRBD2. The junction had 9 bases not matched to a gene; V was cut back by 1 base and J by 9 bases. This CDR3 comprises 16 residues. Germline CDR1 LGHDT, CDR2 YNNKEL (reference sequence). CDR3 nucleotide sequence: TGTGCCAGCAGCCAAGTGAAGGGTCTAGCGGGAGTTGAGCAGTTCTTC. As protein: CASSQVKGLAGVEQFF.

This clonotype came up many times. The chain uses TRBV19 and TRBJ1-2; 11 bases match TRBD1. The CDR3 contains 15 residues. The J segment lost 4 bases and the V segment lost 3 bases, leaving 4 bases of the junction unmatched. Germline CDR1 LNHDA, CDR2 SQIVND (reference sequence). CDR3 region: CASSIGQGAAYGYTF. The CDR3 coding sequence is TGTGCCAGTAGTATTGGACAGGGGGCAGCCTATGGCTACACCTTC.

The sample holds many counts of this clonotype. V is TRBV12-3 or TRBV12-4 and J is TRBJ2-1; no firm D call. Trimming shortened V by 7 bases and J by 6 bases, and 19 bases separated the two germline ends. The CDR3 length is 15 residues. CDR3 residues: CASTQDFSGPNEQFF. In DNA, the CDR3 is TGTGCCAGCACCCAAGACTTCTCCGGTCCCAATGAGCAGTTCTTC.

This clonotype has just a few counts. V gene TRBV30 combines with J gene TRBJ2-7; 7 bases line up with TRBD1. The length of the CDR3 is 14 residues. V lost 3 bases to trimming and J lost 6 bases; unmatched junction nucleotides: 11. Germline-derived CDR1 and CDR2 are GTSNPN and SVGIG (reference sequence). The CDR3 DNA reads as TGTGCCTGGAGCGCATCAGGGGGAAAACGCGAGCAGTACTTC. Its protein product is CAWSASGGKREQYF.

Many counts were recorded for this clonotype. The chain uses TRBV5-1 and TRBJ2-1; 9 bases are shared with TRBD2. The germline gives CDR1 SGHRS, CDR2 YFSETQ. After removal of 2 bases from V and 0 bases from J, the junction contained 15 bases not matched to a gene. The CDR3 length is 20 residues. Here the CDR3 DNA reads TGCGCCAGCAGCTTCGCGGGAGCTAGCGGGATCTCCGGCTCCTACAATGAGCAGTTCTTC. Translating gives CASSFAGASGISGSYNEQFF.

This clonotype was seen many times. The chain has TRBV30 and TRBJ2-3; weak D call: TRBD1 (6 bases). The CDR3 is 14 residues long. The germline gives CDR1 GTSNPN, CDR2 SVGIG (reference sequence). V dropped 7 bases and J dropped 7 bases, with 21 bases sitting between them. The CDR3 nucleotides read TGTGCCTCCCAGGACAGCCCCGAACTAAATACGCAGTATTTT. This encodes CASQDSPELNTQYF.

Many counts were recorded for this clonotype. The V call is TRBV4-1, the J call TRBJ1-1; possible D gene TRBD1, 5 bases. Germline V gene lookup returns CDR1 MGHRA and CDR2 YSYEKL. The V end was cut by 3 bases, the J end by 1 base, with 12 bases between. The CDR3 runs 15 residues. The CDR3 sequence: CASSQTVTGNTEAFF. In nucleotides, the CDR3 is TGCGCCAGCAGCCAGACAGTAACAGGGAACACTGAAGCTTTCTTT.